These 15 T cell receptor beta chains were sequenced from one sample in a study of identical twins. TCRdb processed the 5' RACE reads anew with MiXCR; each CDR3 protein has one entry. The sample has more than 600,000 distinct CDR3 sequences, roughly 18% seen once. The same data also went into a second study, on T cells expressing NK-cell markers.

Sequencing was done on a sample of PBMCs. These receptors originate from a woman aged 18-29 years in good health.

The chain couples TRBV5-1 to TRBJ2-1, with 10 bases lining up with TRBD2. Trimming took 0 bases from V and 4 from J; bases not matched to a gene: 7. The germline V gene encodes CDR1 SGHRS and CDR2 YFSETQ. The CDR3 covers 17 residues. This chain's CDR3 is CASSLAVGSGRYNEQFF. DNA of the CDR3: TGCGCCAGCAGCTTGGCCGTTGGTAGCGGGAGGTACAATGAGCAGTTCTTC.

This clonotype has just a few counts. In DNA form, the CDR3 reads TGTGCCAGCAGCGTAAGCTTCCCTAGCACAGATACGCAGTATTTT. Amino acid sequence: CASSVSFPSTDTQYF. J is TRBJ2-3 and V is TRBV9, with D unclear. Germline-derived CDR1 and CDR2 are SGDLS and YYNGEE. V was shortened by 1 base and J by 0 bases, with 9 bases between the two germline ends. This CDR3 is built from 15 residues.

The chain combines TRBV5-1 with TRBJ2-5; 7 nucleotides agree with TRBD1. CDR1 is SGHRS and CDR2 is YFSETQ in the germline V gene. Trimming took 5 bases from V and 2 from J; bases not matched to a gene: 9. The CDR3 has 15 residues. DNA of the CDR3: TGCGCCAGCAGTGTGGGACAGTTTTATCAAGAGACCCAGTACTTC. It yields the protein CASSVGQFYQETQYF.

The chain joins TRBV12-3 or TRBV12-4 to TRBJ1-5; D gene unclear. Trimming removed 2 bases at V and 7 bases at J, with 6 bases between. The CDR3 extends over 12 amino acids. Here the CDR3 reads CASSLRPQPQHF. CDR3 bases: TGTGCCAGCAGTTTAAGGCCCCAGCCCCAGCATTTT.

The rearrangement uses TRBV20-1 and TRBJ2-7; D gene unclear. Germline V CDR1 and CDR2: DFQATT, SNEGSKA (reference sequence). The CDR3 spans 13 residues. The CDR3: CSYEIKNPYEQYF. The CDR3 DNA reads TGCAGCTACGAGATAAAAAATCCCTACGAGCAGTACTTC.

This rearrangement joins TRBV7-6 to TRBJ1-5; D unresolved. CDR3 length: 15 amino acids. Trimming took 5 bases from V and 0 from J, leaving 11 bases between them. Germline CDR1 is SGHVS and CDR2 is FNYEAQ. In DNA form, the CDR3 reads TGTGCCAGCAGCCCGGTCGGTTATAGCAATCAGCCCCAGCATTTT. Amino acids: CASSPVGYSNQPQHF. Full variable domain (rest looked up from reference TRBV7-6 and TRBJ1-5): GAGVSQSPRYKVTKRGQDVALRCDPISGHVSLYWYRQALGQGPEFLTYFNYEAQQDKSGLPNDRFSAERPEGSISTLTIQRTEQRDSAMYRCASSPVGYSNQPQHFGDGTRLSIL.

This sequence joins TRBV24-1 and TRBJ1-2; a weak D match, TRBD1 (5 bases). V lost 11 bases and J 0 bases, leaving 9 bases between the germline ends. Germline V gene data show CDR1 as KGHDR and CDR2 as SFDVKD. The CDR3 is 12 residues long. The chain's CDR3 is CAIDSSNYGYTF. In DNA, the CDR3 is TGTGCCATAGACAGCTCTAACTATGGCTACACCTTC.

This clonotype was seen only a few times. This chain joins TRBV20-1 and TRBJ2-7, with D possibly being TRBD1 (6 bases). There are 12 residues in the CDR3. V was cut by 7 bases and J by 1 base, with 11 bases left in between. Germline V lookup: CDR1 DFQATT, CDR2 SNEGSKA (reference sequence). The CDR3 here is CSVGTRSYEQYF. CDR3 DNA sequence: TGCAGTGTCGGGACAAGATCCTACGAGCAGTACTTC.

This clonotype was detected a few times. The chain carries TRBV6-1 and TRBJ1-1; no clear D gene. Germline loops: CDR1 MNHNS, CDR2 SASEGT. V was shortened by 6 bases and J by 1 base, with 9 bases between the two germline ends. CDR3 length: 13 residues. CDR3 bases: TGTGCCAGCAGAATGGACCGGAACACTGAAGCTTTCTTT. Protein sequence: CASRMDRNTEAFF.

V usage is TRBV7-9 and J usage is TRBJ2-1; possible D gene TRBD2, 7 bases. The CDR3 sequence is 15 residues long. Germline CDR1 is SEHNR and CDR2 is FQNEAQ (reference sequence). Trimming took 6 bases from V and 8 from J, leaving 20 bases between them. The CDR3, as DNA: TGTGCCAGCAGTCGGGAGAGGGAGGGACAACATGAGCAGTTCTTC. It encodes CASSREREGQHEQFF.

The rearrangement links TRBV20-1 to TRBJ2-1; 12 positions match TRBD2. The CDR3 has 16 residues. The ends lost 0 bases at V and 9 bases at J; junction bases unmatched: 9. Germline loops: CDR1 DFQATT, CDR2 SNEGSKA (reference sequence). CDR3 coding DNA: TGCAGTGCTAGAGATCTTCTAGCGGGGGGGTATAGTGAGCAGTTCTTC. It encodes CSARDLLAGGYSEQFF.

This chain links TRBV6-2 or TRBV6-3 with TRBJ2-3, with TRBD2 matching 8 bases. CDR1 is MNHEY, CDR2 SVGEGT, per germline. After removal of 4 bases from V and 5 bases from J, the junction contained 5 bases not matched to a gene. The CDR3 has 14 amino acids. DNA of the CDR3: TGTGCCAGCAGTTCACTAGCGGCGGGAGATACGCAGTATTTT. This codes for CASSSLAAGDTQYF.

This clonotype was recorded a few times. The genes are TRBV5-1 and TRBJ2-7; D call uncertain. The ends were cut back, 4 bases at V and 11 bases at J, with 16 bases in the middle. CDR3 length: 12 amino acids. Germline V gene lookup returns CDR1 SGHRS and CDR2 YFSETQ. The chain's CDR3 is CASSATAKMEYF. The CDR3, as DNA: TGCGCCAGCAGCGCTACAGCGAAGATGGAGTACTTC.

V and J are TRBV20-1 and TRBJ2-7; either TRBD1 or TRBD2 may fit D (6 bases each). Germline V lookup: CDR1 DFQATT, CDR2 SNEGSKA (reference sequence). This CDR3 is built from 12 residues. Trimming left V 3 bases short and J 7 bases short, with 13 bases between. The CDR3 sequence is CSASRGQGEQYF. The CDR3 nucleotides read TGCAGTGCTAGTCGGGGGCAAGGAGAGCAGTACTTC.

V is TRBV25-1 and J is TRBJ2-1; D ambiguous. V was shortened by 6 bases and J by 8 bases, with 8 bases between the two germline ends. CDR1 and CDR2 (germline): MGHDK, SYGVNS. CDR3 size: 11 residues. CDR3 nucleotides: TGTGCCAGCAGAAATAGCTATGAGCAGTTCTTC. Amino acids: CASRNSYEQFF.